Reported below is one TCR beta chain. Its antigen remains unidentified. The record has no base qualities; no much larger clone is one base away. The data originate from a study of CD8+ T cells in alopecia areata (dated by TCRdb to between 2018 and 2020). The study in broad terms: In both human patients and the C3H/HeJ mouse model, the study applied high-throughput TCRbeta sequencing to look at T cell clonal expansion in alopecia areata. Scalp clonality was compared across normal scalp (n=4), patchy alopecia areata scalp (n=8), and alopecia totalis/universalis scalp (n=8). RNA was extracted with the PAXgene miRNA kit for fixed scalp, the miRNeasy kit for PBMCs, and the RNeasy kit for mouse skin. On the human side, TCRbeta sequencing was run on scalp tissue and on sorted CD4+ and CD8+ peripheral blood T cells from healthy controls and from alopecia areata patients with either patchy or totalis/universalis disease. TCRbeta CDR3 regions were amplified by immunoSEQ multiplex PCR using 35 Vbeta forward and 13 Jbeta reverse primers.

The method was the immunoSEQ multiplex PCR assay. RNA was extracted from all samples and reverse transcribed into cDNA as template for TCR sequencing. SuperScript III was used for first-strand cDNA synthesis, primed with a 2:1 mix of oligo-dT and random hexamers. A synthetic immune receptor repertoire was used to gauge amplification bias, and whatever bias remained was removed computationally. The original methods were these. Raw reads were preprocessed to remove errors, and CDR3 was defined according to IMGT conventions as the region from the conserved cysteine to phenylalanine. Clonality was calculated as 1 minus Shannon entropy normalized by log2 of the number of productive unique TCRs. Scalp TCRbeta sequences were cross-referenced with sorted blood CD4 and CD8 repertoires so that the CD4 or CD8 identity of scalp clones could be inferred. TCRdb retrieved this table from immuneACCESS and kept in-frame rearrangements only. Not all clones are present; in checked studies, unresolved V genes account for under half, and no reason is known for the remainder. The V and J calls and the clone size are those of that table, but D and trimming were determined from the DNA. The sample table shows 65,000 to 95,000 clones, and roughly 47% are seen once. The ten biggest clones cover approximately 5.7% of the sample.

Lesional scalp punch biopsies and peripheral blood were collected from alopecia areata patients. PBMCs were isolated by density centrifugation and stained for CD3, CD4 and CD8, after which CD4+ and CD8+ T cells were sorted on a FACSAria. Untreated alopecia areata patients were recruited as part of a multicenter biomarker study. In roughly five patients from the biomarker study, the blood CD8+ T cells went through an additional sort into NKG2D-low and NKG2D-high fractions. What the study reported, not specific to this receptor: Compared with mice, TCR sequences shared between patients were less clear, possibly partly because of HLA diversity across the patient population. Scalp TCR repertoire analysis is complicated because resident alphabeta T cells in normal human skin are also sequenced, whereas mouse skin is dominated by gammadelta T cells. Compared with normal scalp, lesional scalp had higher clonality and more expanded CD8+ clones, particularly in alopecia totalis/universalis, a pattern that suggests antigenic drive.

The sequencing sample was made of NKG2D-high CD8+ T cells sorted from blood. The sample's cell subset or site label is to be understood as: sorted CD8+ NKG2D-high blood T cells. This sequence was found in a human donor with alopecia areata.

The CDR3 corresponds to CASSFGFNYGYTF. DNA sequence: TGTGCCAGCAGTTTTGGGTTTAACTATGGCTACACCTTC. The sequence links TRBV27 to TRBJ1-2; the D gene identity is not certain. Measured from the cysteine to the phenylalanine, the CDR3 is 13 residues long. The sequence is cut down to CDR3 DNA, 39 bases in frame from base 1. CDR1 and CDR2 are drawn from the germline V gene (reference sequence): MNHEY, SMNVEV. Cut back by 3 bases and 1 base, the V and J ends lie 6 bases apart.